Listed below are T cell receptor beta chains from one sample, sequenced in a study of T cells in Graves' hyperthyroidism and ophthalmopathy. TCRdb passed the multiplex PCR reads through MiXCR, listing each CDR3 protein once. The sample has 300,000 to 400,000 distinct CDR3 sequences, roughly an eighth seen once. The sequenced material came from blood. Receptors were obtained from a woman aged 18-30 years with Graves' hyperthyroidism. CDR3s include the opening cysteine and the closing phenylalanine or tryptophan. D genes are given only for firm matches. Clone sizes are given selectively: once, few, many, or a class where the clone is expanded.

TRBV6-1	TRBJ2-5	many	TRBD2	CASSELAGYQETQYF	TGTGCCAGCAGTGAGCTAGCGGGGTACCAAGAGACCCAGTACTTC
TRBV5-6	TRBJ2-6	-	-	CASTFFKGPGANVLTF	TGTGCCAGCACCTTCTTCAAGGGTCCCGGGGCCAACGTCCTGACTTTC
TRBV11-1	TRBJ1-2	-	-	CASSADRTNYGYTF	TGTGCCAGCAGCGCCGACAGGACTAACTATGGCTACACCTTC
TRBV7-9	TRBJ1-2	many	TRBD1	CASSAPSDRGVNGYTF	TGTGCCAGCAGCGCGCCCTCAGACAGGGGAGTCAATGGCTACACCTTC
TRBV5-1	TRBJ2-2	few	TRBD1	CASSSLGQGTTGELFF	TGCGCCAGCAGCTCGCTGGGACAGGGGACCACCGGGGAGCTGTTTTTT
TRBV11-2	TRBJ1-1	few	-	CASSLNPKWTEAFF	TGTGCCAGCAGCTTAAACCCGAAGTGGACTGAAGCTTTCTTT
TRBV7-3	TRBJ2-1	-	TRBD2	CASSLAREGRQFF	TGTGCCAGCAGCCTCGCGCGGGAGGGCCGGCAGTTCTTC
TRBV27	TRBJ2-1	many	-	CASMEGPYNEQFF	TGTGCCAGCATGGAGGGGCCCTACAATGAGCAGTTCTTC
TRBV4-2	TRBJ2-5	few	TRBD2	CASSQGTSGTQETQYF	TGTGCCAGCAGCCAAGGGACTAGCGGTACCCAAGAGACCCAGTACTTC
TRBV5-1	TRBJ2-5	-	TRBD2	CASSFAGVRETQYF	TGCGCCAGCAGCTTCGCGGGAGTACGTGAGACCCAGTACTTC
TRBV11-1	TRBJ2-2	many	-	CASSLEFHPGELFF	TGTGCCAGCAGCTTAGAGTTCCATCCCGGGGAGCTGTTTTTT
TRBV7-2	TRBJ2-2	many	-	CASSLRPAMNTGELFF	TGTGCCAGCAGCTTACGCCCAGCGATGAACACCGGGGAGCTGTTTTTT
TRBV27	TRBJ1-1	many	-	CASSIQQNTEAFF	TGTGCCAGCAGTATTCAACAGAACACTGAAGCTTTCTTT
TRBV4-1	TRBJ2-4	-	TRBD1	CASSDQGTGLAKNIQYF	TGCGCCAGCAGTGATCAAGGGACAGGGTTAGCCAAAAACATTCAGTACTTC
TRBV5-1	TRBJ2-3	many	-	CASSPTTDTQYF	TGCGCCAGCAGTCCTACCACAGATACGCAGTATTTT
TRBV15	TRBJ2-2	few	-	CATSRDRDTGELFF	TGTGCCACCAGCAGAGACCGGGACACCGGGGAGCTGTTTTTT
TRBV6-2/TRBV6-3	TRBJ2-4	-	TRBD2	CASSYNPRLAGASRGKNIQYF	TGTGCCAGCAGTTACAATCCTCGACTAGCGGGGGCCTCTCGGGGCAAAAACATTCAGTACTTC
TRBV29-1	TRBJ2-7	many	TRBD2	CSDGTSGTVEQYF	TGCAGCGATGGGACTAGCGGGACCGTGGAGCAGTACTTC
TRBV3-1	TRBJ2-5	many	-	CASSQEQGLPYQETQYF	TGTGCCAGCAGCCAAGAGCAGGGCCTCCCGTACCAAGAGACCCAGTACTTC
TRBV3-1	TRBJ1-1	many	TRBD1	CASSPQDRGMNTEAFF	TGTGCCAGCAGCCCGCAGGACAGGGGGATGAACACTGAAGCTTTCTTT
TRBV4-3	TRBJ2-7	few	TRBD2	CASSQSTSGNYEQYF	TGCGCCAGCAGCCAATCTACTAGCGGGAACTACGAGCAGTACTTC
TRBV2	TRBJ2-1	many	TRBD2	CASGGLAGGNNEQFF	TGTGCCAGCGGGGGACTAGCGGGGGGCAACAATGAGCAGTTCTTC
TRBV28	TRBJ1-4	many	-	CASSRTGAWEKLFF	TGTGCCAGCAGTCGGACCGGTGCCTGGGAAAAACTGTTTTTT
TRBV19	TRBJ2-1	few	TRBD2	CASSITSGGYYNEQFF	TGTGCCAGTAGTATAACTAGCGGGGGATATTACAATGAGCAGTTCTTC
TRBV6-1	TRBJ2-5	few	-	CASSQRKRESSQYF	TGTGCCAGCAGCCAGAGAAAAAGGGAGAGCTCCCAGTACTTC
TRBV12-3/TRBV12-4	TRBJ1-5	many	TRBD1	CASSSPDRYSNQPQHF	TGTGCCAGCAGTTCCCCGGACAGGTATAGCAATCAGCCCCAGCATTTT
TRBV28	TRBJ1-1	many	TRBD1	CASAPAGQGSEAFF	TGTGCCAGCGCCCCGGCGGGACAGGGCTCTGAAGCTTTCTTT
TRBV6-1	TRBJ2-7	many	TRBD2	CASSPSGGSYEQYF	TGTGCCAGCAGTCCTAGCGGGGGCTCCTACGAGCAGTACTTC
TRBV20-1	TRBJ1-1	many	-	CSAIRLGGLPEAFF	TGCAGTGCTATCCGCCTAGGAGGTTTGCCTGAAGCTTTCTTT
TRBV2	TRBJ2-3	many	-	CASRADVDTDTQYF	TGTGCCAGCAGGGCAGACGTCGACACAGATACGCAGTATTTT
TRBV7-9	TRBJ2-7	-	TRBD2	CASSSSPPTSGGTYEQYF	TGTGCCAGCAGCTCCAGCCCCCCGACTAGCGGGGGGACCTACGAGCAGTACTTC
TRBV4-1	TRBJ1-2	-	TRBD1	CASSQPRDRTLSGYTF	TGCGCCAGCAGCCAACCAAGGGACAGGACCCTATCCGGCTACACCTTC
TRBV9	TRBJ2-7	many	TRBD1	CASSEKSGQAYEQYF	TGTGCCAGCAGCGAGAAGTCGGGACAGGCCTACGAGCAGTACTTC
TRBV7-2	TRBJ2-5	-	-	CASSLVQYQETQYF	TGTGCCAGCAGCTTAGTACAGTACCAAGAGACCCAGTACTTC
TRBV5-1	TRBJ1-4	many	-	CASSSTGPSNEKLFF	TGCGCCAGCAGCTCTACAGGACCCTCTAATGAAAAACTGTTTTTT
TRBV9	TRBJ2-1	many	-	CASSVKQAGSSYNEQFF	TGTGCCAGCAGCGTGAAGCAAGCCGGGAGCTCCTACAATGAGCAGTTCTTC
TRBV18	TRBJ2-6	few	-	CASSPNWGQGANVLTF	TGTGCCAGCTCACCAAATTGGGGGCAAGGGGCCAACGTCCTGACTTTC
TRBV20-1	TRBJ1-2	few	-	CSARDTRGAYGYTF	TGCAGTGCTAGAGATACCCGGGGGGCCTATGGCTACACCTTC
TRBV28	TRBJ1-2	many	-	CASVDLGGPYGYTF	TGTGCCAGCGTCGACCTCGGGGGGCCCTATGGCTACACCTTC
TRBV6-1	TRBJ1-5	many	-	CASSEALRQYNQPQHF	TGTGCCAGCAGTGAAGCGCTTAGGCAGTACAATCAGCCCCAGCATTTT
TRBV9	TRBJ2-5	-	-	CARWGETQYF	TGTGCCAGGTGGGGAGAGACCCAGTACTTC
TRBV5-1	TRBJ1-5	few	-	CASSKDRPDQPQHF	TGCGCCAGCAGCAAAGACAGGCCGGATCAGCCCCAGCATTTT
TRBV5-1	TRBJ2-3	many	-	CASSLGDSTDTQYF	TGTGCCAGCAGCTTAGGTGACAGCACAGATACGCAGTATTTT
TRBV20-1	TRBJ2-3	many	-	CSARIGTSRDTQYF	TGCAGTGCCCGGATTGGGACTTCCAGAGATACGCAGTATTTT
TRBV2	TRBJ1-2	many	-	CASSEIPTAYGYTF	TGTGCCAGCAGTGAGATCCCGACAGCATATGGCTACACCTTC
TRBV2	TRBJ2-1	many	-	CASSEGGVKRDEQFF	TGTGCCAGCAGTGAAGGGGGGGTGAAGAGGGATGAGCAGTTCTTC
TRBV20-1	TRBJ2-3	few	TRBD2	CSAISGGAADTQYF	TGCAGTGCTATCAGCGGGGGGGCTGCCGATACGCAGTATTTT
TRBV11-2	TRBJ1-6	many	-	CASSSGGRTHF	TGTGCCAGCAGCTCTGGTGGCAGGACGCACTTT
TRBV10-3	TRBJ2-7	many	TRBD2	CAISESTGGLDYEQYF	TGTGCCATCAGTGAGTCGACGGGAGGGCTAGATTACGAGCAGTACTTC
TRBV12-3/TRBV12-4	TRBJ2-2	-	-	CASSLDTRAGELFF	TGTGCCAGCAGCTTGGACACGAGGGCCGGGGAGCTGTTTTTT
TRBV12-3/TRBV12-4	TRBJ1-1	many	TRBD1	CASRRGTETFKAEAFF	TGTGCCAGCAGACGAGGGACAGAGACCTTTAAGGCTGAAGCTTTCTTT
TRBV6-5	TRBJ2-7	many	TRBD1	CASSYEGQGSEQYF	TGTGCCAGCAGTTACGAGGGACAGGGATCCGAGCAGTACTTC